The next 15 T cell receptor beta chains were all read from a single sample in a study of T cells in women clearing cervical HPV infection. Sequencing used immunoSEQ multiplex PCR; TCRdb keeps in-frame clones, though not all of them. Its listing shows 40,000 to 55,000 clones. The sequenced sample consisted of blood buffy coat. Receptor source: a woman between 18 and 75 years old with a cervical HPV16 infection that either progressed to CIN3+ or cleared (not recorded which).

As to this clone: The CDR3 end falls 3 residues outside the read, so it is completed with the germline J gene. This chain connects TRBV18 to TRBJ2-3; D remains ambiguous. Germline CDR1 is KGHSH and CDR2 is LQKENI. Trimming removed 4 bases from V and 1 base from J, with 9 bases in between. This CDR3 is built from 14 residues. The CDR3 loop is CASSLNQGTDTQYF. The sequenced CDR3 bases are TGTGCCAGCTCACTTAATCAGGGCACAGATACG.

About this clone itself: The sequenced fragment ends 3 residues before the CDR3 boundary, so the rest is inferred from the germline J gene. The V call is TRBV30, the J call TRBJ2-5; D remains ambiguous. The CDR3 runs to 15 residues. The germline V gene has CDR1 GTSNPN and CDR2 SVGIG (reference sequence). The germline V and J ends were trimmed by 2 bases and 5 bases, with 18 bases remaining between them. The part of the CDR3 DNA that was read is TGTGCCTGGAGTCGACACCCGGCGTTTGTTGAGACC. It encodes CAWSRHPAFVET. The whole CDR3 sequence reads CAWSRHPAFVETQYF.

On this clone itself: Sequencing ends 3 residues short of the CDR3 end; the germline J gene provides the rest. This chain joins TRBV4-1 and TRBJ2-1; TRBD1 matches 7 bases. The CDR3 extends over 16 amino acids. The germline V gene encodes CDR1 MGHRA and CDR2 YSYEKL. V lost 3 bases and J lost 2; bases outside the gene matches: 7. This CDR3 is CASSQGRGGTYNEQFF. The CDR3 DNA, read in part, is TGCGCCAGCAGCCAGGGGAGAGGGGGCACCTACAATGAG.

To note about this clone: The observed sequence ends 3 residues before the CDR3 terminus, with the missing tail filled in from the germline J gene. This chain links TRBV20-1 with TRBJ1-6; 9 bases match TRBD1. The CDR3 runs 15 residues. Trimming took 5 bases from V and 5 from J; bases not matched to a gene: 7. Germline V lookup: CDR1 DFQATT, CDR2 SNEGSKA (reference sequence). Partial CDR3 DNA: TGCAGTGCTCTCACCCGACAGGGGGATAATTCACCC. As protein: CSALTRQGDNSP. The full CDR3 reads CSALTRQGDNSPLHF.

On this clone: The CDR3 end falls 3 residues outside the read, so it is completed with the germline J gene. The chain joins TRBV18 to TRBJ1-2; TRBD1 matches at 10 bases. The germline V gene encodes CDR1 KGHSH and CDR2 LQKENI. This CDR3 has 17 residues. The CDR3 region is CASSPKGAGTGDGDYTF. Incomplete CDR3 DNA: TGTGCCAGCTCACCAAAGGGAGCGGGGACAGGGGACGGTGAC.

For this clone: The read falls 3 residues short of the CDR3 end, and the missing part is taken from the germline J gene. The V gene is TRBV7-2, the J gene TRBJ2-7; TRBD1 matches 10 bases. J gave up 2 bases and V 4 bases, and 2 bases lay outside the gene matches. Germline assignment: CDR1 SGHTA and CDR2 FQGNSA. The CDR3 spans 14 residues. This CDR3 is CASSSGTGAYEQYF. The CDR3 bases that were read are TGTGCCAGCAGCTCCGGGACAGGGGCCTACGAG.

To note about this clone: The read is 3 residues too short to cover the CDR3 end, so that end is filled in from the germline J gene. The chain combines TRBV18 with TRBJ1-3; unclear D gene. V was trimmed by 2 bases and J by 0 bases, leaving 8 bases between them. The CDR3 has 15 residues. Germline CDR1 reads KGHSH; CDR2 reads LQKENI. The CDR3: CASSPGQNSGNTIYF. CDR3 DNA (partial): TGTGCCAGCTCACCAGGCCAAAACTCTGGAAACACC.

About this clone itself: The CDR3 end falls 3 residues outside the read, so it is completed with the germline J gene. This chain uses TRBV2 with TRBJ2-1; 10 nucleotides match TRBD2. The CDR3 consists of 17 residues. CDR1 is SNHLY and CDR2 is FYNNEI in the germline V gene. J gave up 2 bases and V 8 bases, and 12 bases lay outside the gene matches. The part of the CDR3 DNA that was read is TGTGCCAGCCACGTCAACCCAGCGGGAGGGGCCTACAATGAG. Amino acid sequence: CASHVNPAGGAYNE. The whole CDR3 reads CASHVNPAGGAYNEQFF.

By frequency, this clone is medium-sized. CDR3 DNA (partial): TGTGCCAGCAGCGCCCATACCGGGACAGGAGGAGAGACC. Its translation: CASSAHTGTGGET. From start to end, the CDR3 is CASSAHTGTGGETQYF. The V and J genes are TRBV9 and TRBJ2-5, with 8 bases matching TRBD1. Read coverage stops 3 residues before the CDR3 terminus; the germline J gene supplies the remainder. CDR1 is SGDLS, CDR2 YYNGEE, per germline. This CDR3 is 16 amino acids long. The J segment lost 4 bases and the V segment lost 3 bases, leaving 11 bases of the junction unmatched.

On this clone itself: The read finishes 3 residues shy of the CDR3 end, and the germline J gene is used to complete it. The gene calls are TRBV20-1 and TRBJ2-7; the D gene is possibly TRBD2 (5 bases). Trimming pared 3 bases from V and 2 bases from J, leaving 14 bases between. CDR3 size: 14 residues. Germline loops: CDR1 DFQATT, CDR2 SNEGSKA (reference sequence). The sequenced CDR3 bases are TGCAGTGCTAGTTCCGCGGGCCCCCCCTACGAG. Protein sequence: CSASSAGPPYE. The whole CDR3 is CSASSAGPPYEQYF.

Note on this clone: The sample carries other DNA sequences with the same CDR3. CDR3 loop: CASSTNRVPGNTIYF. The sequenced CDR3 bases are TGTGCCAGCAGCACAAACAGGGTCCCTGGAAACACC. The chain is built from TRBV7-9 and TRBJ1-3, with a possible D match to TRBD1 (6 bases). Read data end 3 residues before the CDR3 end; the end is taken from the germline J gene. Germline V gene lookup returns CDR1 SEHNR and CDR2 FQNEAQ (reference sequence). CDR3 size: 15 residues. V was pared by 5 bases and J by 2 bases, with 13 bases between.

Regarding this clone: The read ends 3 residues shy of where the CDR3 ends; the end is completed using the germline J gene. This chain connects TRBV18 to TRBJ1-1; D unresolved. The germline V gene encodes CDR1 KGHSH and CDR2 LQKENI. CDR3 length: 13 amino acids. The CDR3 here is CASSPPVVREAFF. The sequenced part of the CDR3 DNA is TGTGCCAGCTCACCACCGGTAGTGCGCGAG.

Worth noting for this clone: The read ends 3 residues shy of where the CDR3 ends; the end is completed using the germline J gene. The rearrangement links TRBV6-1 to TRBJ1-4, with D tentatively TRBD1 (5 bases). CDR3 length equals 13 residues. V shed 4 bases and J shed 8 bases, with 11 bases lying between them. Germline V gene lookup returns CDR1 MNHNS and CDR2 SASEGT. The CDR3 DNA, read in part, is TGTGCCAGCAGTGTGGAGGGGCGGGAAAAA. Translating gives CASSVEGREK. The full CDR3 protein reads CASSVEGREKLFF.

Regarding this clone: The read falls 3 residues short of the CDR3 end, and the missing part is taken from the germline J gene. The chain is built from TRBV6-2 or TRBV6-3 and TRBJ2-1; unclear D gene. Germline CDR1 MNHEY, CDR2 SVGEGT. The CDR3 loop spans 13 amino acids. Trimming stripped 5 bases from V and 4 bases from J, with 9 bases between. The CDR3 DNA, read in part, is TGTGCCAGCAGTCCAACCCTATACAATGAG. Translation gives CASSPTLYNE. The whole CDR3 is CASSPTLYNEQFF.

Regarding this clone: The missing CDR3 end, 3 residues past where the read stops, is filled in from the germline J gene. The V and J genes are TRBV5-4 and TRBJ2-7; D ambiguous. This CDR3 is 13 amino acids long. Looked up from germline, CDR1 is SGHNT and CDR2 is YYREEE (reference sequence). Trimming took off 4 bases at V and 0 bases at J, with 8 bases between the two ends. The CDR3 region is CASSPQSSYEQYF. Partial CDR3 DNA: TGTGCCAGCAGCCCTCAGAGCTCCTACGAG. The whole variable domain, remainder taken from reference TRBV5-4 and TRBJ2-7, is ETGVTQSPTHLIKTRGQQVTLRCSSQSGHNTVSWYQQALGQGPQFIFQYYREEENGRGNFPPRFSGLQFPNYSSELNVNALELDDSALYLCASSPQSSYEQYFGPGTRLTVT.